These 15 T cell receptor beta chains were sequenced from one sample in a study of shared clonotypes between healthy human individuals. This table comes from immunoSEQ multiplex PCR, and its TCRdb copy is limited to in-frame clones, with some not included. The sample lists a few million clones; about 94% were seen once. The sequencing sample was made of naive CD4+ T cells sorted from blood. Subset reported: CD45RA+ positively selected. Every receptor here comes from a man in his late teens or twenties in good health.

As concerns this clone: Other DNA sequences in this specimen translate into the identical CDR3. The CDR3 nucleotides are TGTGCCAGCAGTGAAGCGCGAGGTGGGGCCAACGTCCTGACTTTC. This codes for CASSEARGGANVLTF. The chain recombines TRBV2 with TRBJ2-6; unclear D gene. V was trimmed by 0 bases and J by 3 bases, leaving 6 bases between them. CDR1 is SNHLY and CDR2 is FYNNEI in the germline V gene. The length of the CDR3 is 15 residues.

This clone has only one observation. This chain joins TRBV5-4 and TRBJ2-7, with D uncertain. The V end was cut by 1 base, the J end by 3 bases, with 11 bases between. The germline V gene has CDR1 SGHNT and CDR2 YYREEE (reference sequence). The CDR3 covers 14 residues. CDR3 residues: CASSLWTGGYEQYF. CDR3 sequence (DNA): TGTGCCAGCAGCTTGTGGACCGGCGGCTACGAGCAGTACTTC.

The chain uses TRBV30 and TRBJ2-3; D is possibly TRBD1 or TRBD2 (5 bases each). The CDR3 loop spans 15 amino acids. Trimming removed 5 bases at V and 1 base at J, with 16 bases between. CDR1 and CDR2 from the germline V gene are GTSNPN and SVGIG (reference sequence). DNA for the CDR3: TGTGCCTGGGGTTCAGGGCGGGCCGGCACAGATACGCAGTATTTT. Translating it yields CAWGSGRAGTDTQYF.

V gene TRBV7-8 combines with J gene TRBJ1-1, with D uncertain. Trimming shortened V by 4 bases and J by 8 bases, and 17 bases separated the two germline ends. The germline gives CDR1 SGHVS, CDR2 FQNEAQ. This CDR3 contains 14 residues. In DNA form, the CDR3 reads TGTGCCAGCAGCTCCGGGCAGCTAAGTGGAGAAGCTTTCTTT. Its protein product is CASSSGQLSGEAFF.

This sequence joins TRBV7-2 and TRBJ1-1; 12 bases fit TRBD1. Trimming at V came to 6 bases and at J to 11 bases, leaving 10 bases not matched to a gene. Germline CDR1 reads SGHTA; CDR2 reads FQGNSA. This CDR3 comprises 14 residues. The CDR3: CASRRDRGQVEAFF. CDR3 nucleotide sequence: TGTGCCAGCAGGAGGGACAGGGGGCAGGTTGAGGCTTTCTTT.

The DNA of the CDR3 is TGCAGCGTTGGTTTGAACACCGGGGAGCTGTTTTTT. Residues: CSVGLNTGELFF. The rearrangement joins TRBV29-1 to TRBJ2-2; D is undetermined. The CDR3 spans 12 residues. Trimming took 4 bases from V and 1 from J, leaving 4 bases between them. In germline, CDR1 is SQVTM, CDR2 ANQGSEA.

This chain links TRBV10-1 with TRBJ2-7; no definite D call. CDR3 length: 15 amino acids. CDR1 and CDR2 from the germline V gene are WNHNN and SYGVQD (reference sequence). V was clipped by 5 bases and J by 1 base, with 15 bases between them. CDR3 DNA: TGCGCCAGCAGTAACAGACGGATGCCATCCTACGAGCAGTACTTC. As protein: CASSNRRMPSYEQYF.

Concerning this clone itself: Other DNA sequences from this sample encode an identical CDR3 as well. The chain uses TRBV20-1 and TRBJ1-1; D ambiguous. The CDR3 spans 11 residues. V lost 5 bases and J 3 bases, leaving 7 bases between the germline ends. Germline lookup yields CDR1 DFQATT and CDR2 SNEGSKA (reference sequence). The CDR3 sequence is CSAVRDTEAFF. CDR3 in DNA: TGCAGTGCTGTCCGGGACACTGAAGCTTTCTTT.

V usage is TRBV5-4 and J usage is TRBJ2-7; 12 nucleotides line up with TRBD2. The CDR3 loop spans 15 amino acids. Germline CDR1 reads SGHNT; CDR2 reads YYREEE (reference sequence). Losses at the gene ends were 3 bases for V and 6 bases for J; bases not matched to a gene: 7. In DNA, the CDR3 is TGTGCCAGCAGCTCAACTAGCGGGGGGCCCTCCGAGCAGTACTTC. The encoded protein is CASSSTSGGPSEQYF.

V is TRBV6-5 and J is TRBJ1-2; TRBD1 agrees at 9 bases. The CDR3 covers 13 residues. With V trimmed by 6 bases and J by 7 bases, 6 bases remained unmatched. CDR1 is MNHEY, CDR2 SVGAGI, per germline. The CDR3 sequence is CASRGGQGFGYTF. CDR3 coding DNA: TGTGCCAGCAGGGGGGGACAGGGCTTTGGCTACACCTTC.

The V and J genes are TRBV7-8 and TRBJ1-4, with D perhaps TRBD1 (5 bases). CDR3 size: 16 residues. V was shortened by 5 bases and J by 3 bases, with 16 bases between the two germline ends. CDR1 is SGHVS and CDR2 is FQNEAQ in the germline V gene. CDR3 nucleotide sequence: TGTGCCAGCAGCCGTCTGGGAGGGGCATCTAATGAAAAACTGTTTTTT. Its translation is CASSRLGGASNEKLFF. Looking up the rest from reference TRBV7-8 and TRBJ1-4 gives the full variable domain: GAGVSQSPRYKVAKRGQDVALRCDPISGHVSLFWYQQALGQGPEFLTYFQNEAQLDKSGLPSDRFFAERPEGSVSTLKIQRTQQEDSAVYLCASSRLGGASNEKLFFGSGTQLSVL.

As to this clone: This sample includes further DNA sequences coding for the same CDR3. The chain employs TRBV18 and TRBJ1-1; D gene unclear. Germline V gene data show CDR1 as KGHSH and CDR2 as LQKENI. Trimming removed 3 bases at V and 2 bases at J, with 1 base between. The CDR3 is made up of 11 amino acids. CDR3 nucleotides: TGTGCCAGCTCACCCAACACTGAAGCTTTCTTT. Amino acids: CASSPNTEAFF.

V usage is TRBV5-4 and J usage is TRBJ1-6, with TRBD1 identical over 7 bases. The CDR3 is 14 residues long. CDR1 and CDR2 (germline): SGHNT, YYREEE (reference sequence). Losses at the gene ends were 2 bases for V and 8 bases for J; bases not matched to a gene: 4. The CDR3 loop is CASSFPGQHSPLHF. Written as DNA, the CDR3 is TGTGCCAGCAGCTTTCCGGGACAGCATTCACCCCTCCACTTT. Together with reference TRBV5-4 and TRBJ1-6, the CDR3 gives the full variable domain: ETGVTQSPTHLIKTRGQQVTLRCSSQSGHNTVSWYQQALGQGPQFIFQYYREEENGRGNFPPRFSGLQFPNYSSELNVNALELDDSALYLCASSFPGQHSPLHFGNGTRLTVT.

The J gene is TRBJ1-2, the V gene TRBV10-1; no firm D call. This CDR3 has 13 residues. Trimming cost V 0 bases and J 7 bases, with 9 bases left between them. CDR1 is WNHNN, CDR2 SYGVQD, per germline (reference sequence). In DNA form, the CDR3 reads TGCGCCAGCAGTGAGTCGAGTGTGGGTGGCTACACCTTC. This gives the protein CASSESSVGGYTF.

V usage is TRBV2 and J usage is TRBJ1-3, with D perhaps TRBD1 (5 bases). The length of the CDR3 is 14 residues. Germline-derived CDR1 and CDR2 are SNHLY and FYNNEI. V lost 6 bases and J 0 bases, leaving 9 bases between the germline ends. CDR3 DNA: TGTGCCAGCAGGTGGGACGGCTCTGGAAACACCATATATTTT. Protein: CASRWDGSGNTIYF.